This T cell receptor (beta chain) originates from a study of tumour-infiltrating T cells in Burkitt lymphoma. In the study overall: Overall and progression-free survival were predicted by productive clonality.

Clones were read by immunoSEQ multiplex PCR, and TCRdb kept only the in-frame ones, dropping some. In the table there are roughly 8,500 clones, approximately 60% of which are singletons. The germline V and J ends were trimmed by 2 bases and 8 bases, with 12 bases remaining between them. Germline V gene sequence: CDR1 GTSNPN, CDR2 SVGIG (reference sequence). CDR3 length equals 12 residues. The receptor comes from a human donor with diffuse large B-cell lymphoma. The sample consisted of tumor tissue. The chain uses TRBV30 and TRBJ1-2; no clear D. The DNA of the CDR3 is TGTGCCTGGAGTCCTAACGGTAACGGCTACACCTTC. It encodes CAWSPNGNGYTF.